A single sample gave rise to the 32 T cell receptor beta chains below, sequenced in a study of graft-versus-host responses after intestinal transplantation. Measured with immunoSEQ multiplex PCR; TCRdb has only the in-frame clones, and not every one. The table lists 80,000 to 100,000 clones, around 86% of them singletons, with roughly 15% in the top ten. These receptors are not linked to any known antigen. The specimen was unstimulated CD8+ T cells sorted from spleen or lymph node cells, collected before intestinal transplant. Source of these receptors: a human donor who received an intestinal transplant.

V usage is TRBV28 and J usage is TRBJ2-1; the D gene is possibly TRBD1 (5 bases). Between the trimmed V and J ends, which lost 1 base and 8 bases, there was a span of 15 bases. Germline V CDR1 and CDR2: MDHEN, SYDVKM. CDR3 length equals 15 residues. The CDR3 DNA follows: TGTGCCAGCAGTTTATTTAGGCAGGGCGGCGATGAGCAGTTCTTC. This sequence encodes CASSLFRQGGDEQFF.

This clone occurred a few times. The chain employs TRBV6-1 and TRBJ2-5, with TRBD2 matching over 12 bases. With 2 bases clipped from V and 4 bases from J, the junction kept 11 bases outside the gene matches. There are 18 residues in the CDR3. Germline CDR1 MNHNS, CDR2 SASEGT. The CDR3: CASSEWASGGAWAETQYF. The CDR3 region has the DNA TGTGCCAGCAGTGAATGGGCTAGCGGGGGGGCATGGGCAGAGACCCAGTACTTC.

This CDR3 is CASSQDGPPGRGTDTQYF. The CDR3 bases are TGCGCCAGCAGCCAAGATGGCCCCCCGGGGCGGGGGACAGATACGCAGTATTTT. This chain uses TRBV4-1 with TRBJ2-3, with 7 bases fitting TRBD2. Unmatched junction bases numbered 12, after V lost 0 bases and J lost 3 bases. CDR1 and CDR2 from the germline V gene are MGHRA and YSYEKL. The CDR3 totals 18 residues.

The chain couples TRBV5-6 to TRBJ1-5; D might be TRBD1 (6 bases). Between the trimmed V and J ends, which lost 4 bases and 3 bases, there was a span of 11 bases. The germline V gene has CDR1 SGHDT and CDR2 YYEEEE. The CDR3 length is 14 residues. The CDR3 is CASSLGQINQPQHF. CDR3 nucleotides: TGTGCCAGCAGCCTTGGACAGATCAATCAGCCCCAGCATTTT.

The sample holds a few counts of this clone. This rearrangement joins TRBV19 to TRBJ1-1; D is unresolved. The ends were cut back, 0 bases at V and 6 bases at J, with 8 bases in the middle. CDR1 is LNHDA, CDR2 SQIVND, per germline (reference sequence). The CDR3 is made up of 13 amino acids. CDR3 sequence reads: CASSIDPDSEAFF. The CDR3 bases are TGTGCCAGTAGTATAGATCCGGACTCTGAAGCTTTCTTT.

This clone was detected only once. This sequence joins TRBV5-1 and TRBJ2-1, with D possibly TRBD1 on 5 matching bases. This CDR3 contains 11 residues. V gave up 5 bases and J gave up 9 bases, with 9 bases separating them. CDR1 is SGHRS, CDR2 YFSETQ, per germline. The CDR3 sequence: CASSTQGEQFF. The CDR3 region has the DNA TGCGCCAGCAGTACCCAGGGTGAGCAGTTCTTC.

V is TRBV15 and J is TRBJ2-7, with D possibly TRBD2 on 7 matching bases. The V and J ends lost 0 bases and 6 bases respectively, with 12 bases between them. Germline V gene lookup returns CDR1 LNHNV and CDR2 YYDKDF (reference sequence). The CDR3 is 14 amino acids. The CDR3 is CATSREAGAGEQYF. Here the CDR3 DNA reads TGTGCCACCAGCAGAGAGGCGGGGGCCGGCGAGCAGTACTTC.

The CDR3 sequence is CSVRRERSYEQYF. CDR3 bases: TGCAGCGTTAGGCGGGAGAGAAGTTACGAGCAGTACTTC. The chain is built from TRBV29-1 and TRBJ2-7, with 7 bases lining up with TRBD2. The CDR3 is made up of 13 amino acids. The germline V gene has CDR1 SQVTM and CDR2 ANQGSEA. The V gene end was trimmed by 5 bases and the J gene end by 4 bases; junction bases not matched to a gene: 8.

This clone turned up a few times. The chain links TRBV5-1 to TRBJ2-5; 11 bases are shared with TRBD1. This CDR3 comprises 19 residues. Losses at the gene ends were 4 bases for V and 4 bases for J; bases not matched to a gene: 18. The germline V gene encodes CDR1 SGHRS and CDR2 YFSETQ. Written as DNA, the CDR3 is TGCGCCAGCAGCGTCGGGACAGGGGGTGCTTACGGCTTCGGAGAGACCCAGTACTTC. Its protein product is CASSVGTGGAYGFGETQYF. Full variable domain (rest looked up from reference TRBV5-1 and TRBJ2-5): KAGVTQTPRYLIKTRGQQVTLSCSPISGHRSVSWYQQTPGQGLQFLFEYFSETQRNKGNFPGRFSGRQFSNSRSEMNVSTLELGDSALYLCASSVGTGGAYGFGETQYFGPGTRLLVL.

V is TRBV4-2 and J is TRBJ1-1, with D possibly being TRBD1 (5 bases). Trimming pared 0 bases from V and 6 bases from J, leaving 11 bases between. Germline V gene sequence: CDR1 LGHNA, CDR2 YNFKEQ. CDR3 size: 14 residues. CDR3 in DNA: TGTGCCAGCAGCCAAGATGGCAGGGCAGCTGAAGCTTTCTTT. Translation: CASSQDGRAAEAFF.

The V gene is TRBV14, the J gene TRBJ2-7; the D gene is possibly TRBD1 (5 bases). This CDR3 region has 15 residues. CDR1 is SGHDN, CDR2 FVKESK, per germline. V lost 3 bases, J lost 1 base, and 13 bases lay in between. The CDR3 coding sequence is TGTGCCAGCAGCCAGTCAACAGGCGCGTCCTACGAGCAGTACTTC. Residues: CASSQSTGASYEQYF.

The chain carries TRBV6-1 and TRBJ2-7; D not certain. Germline V CDR1 and CDR2: MNHNS, SASEGT. The CDR3 sequence is 14 residues long. Between the trimmed V and J ends, which lost 8 bases and 2 bases, there was a span of 16 bases. CDR3 sequence reads: CASGRSTNPYEQYF. The CDR3 bases are TGTGCCAGCGGTAGGTCAACCAATCCCTACGAGCAGTACTTC.

The chain is built from TRBV25-1 and TRBJ1-2; 8 nucleotides align to TRBD1. The CDR3 spans 11 residues. V was pared by 8 bases and J by 6 bases, with 2 bases of the junction left unmatched. CDR1 and CDR2 from the germline V gene are MGHDK and SYGVNS. DNA of the CDR3: TGTGCCAGCGGACAGGGAGATGGCTACACCTTC. Amino acid sequence: CASGQGDGYTF.

The rearrangement links TRBV5-1 to TRBJ2-7; D not certain. Germline loops: CDR1 SGHRS, CDR2 YFSETQ. Deletions cut 0 bases from V and 0 bases from J, with 16 bases between. This CDR3 has 17 residues. Written as DNA, the CDR3 is TGCGCCAGCAGCTTGGTTTACGGAGAGGCTAACTCCTACGAGCAGTACTTC. As protein: CASSLVYGEANSYEQYF.

This sequence joins TRBV18 and TRBJ2-5; no firm D call. The CDR3 contains 12 residues. Germline V gene data show CDR1 as KGHSH and CDR2 as LQKENI. With 2 bases removed from V and 6 bases from J, the gap between germline ends came to 7 bases. CDR3 residues: CASSPNYQTQYF. In nucleotides, the CDR3 is TGTGCCAGCTCACCAAACTATCAGACCCAGTACTTC.

This sequence joins TRBV29-1 and TRBJ2-1; D is possibly TRBD1 or TRBD2 (6 bases each). V lost 4 bases, J lost 8 bases, and 18 bases lay in between. Germline values: CDR1 SQVTM, CDR2 ANQGSEA. There are 14 residues in the CDR3. CDR3 sequence: CSVVEGGAPDEQFF. CDR3 in DNA: TGCAGCGTTGTCGAGGGGGGAGCTCCGGATGAGCAGTTCTTC.

V usage is TRBV4-2 and J usage is TRBJ2-1, with D unresolved. V was pared by 0 bases and J by 4 bases, with 13 bases between. Germline assignment: CDR1 LGHNA and CDR2 YNFKEQ. The CDR3 covers 16 residues. The CDR3 sequence is CASSQERAQPYNEQFF. The DNA for the CDR3 is TGTGCCAGCAGCCAAGAACGGGCGCAGCCGTACAATGAGCAGTTCTTC.

This clone appeared once. The chain employs TRBV28 and TRBJ2-2, with 10 bases fitting TRBD1. CDR3 length equals 15 residues. The germline gives CDR1 MDHEN, CDR2 SYDVKM. Trimming at V came to 0 bases and at J to 6 bases, leaving 1 base not matched to a gene. The CDR3, as DNA: TGTGCCAGCAGTTTATGGGGACAGGGGTCCGGGGAGCTGTTTTTT. Its translation is CASSLWGQGSGELFF.

This clone was counted a single time. The gene calls are TRBV28 and TRBJ2-7, with 8 bases that match TRBD2. With V trimmed by 3 bases and J by 3 bases, 7 bases remained unmatched. CDR3 size: 15 residues. Per the germline V gene, CDR1 is MDHEN and CDR2 is SYDVKM. CDR3 DNA: TGTGCCAGCAGTTTTAAGCGGGAGTCTGGCTACGAGCAGTACTTC. This encodes CASSFKRESGYEQYF.

This rearrangement joins TRBV7-2 to TRBJ1-1; TRBD1 aligns across 9 bases. Germline V CDR1 and CDR2: SGHTA, FQGNSA. The CDR3 is 14 amino acids. Unmatched junction bases numbered 4, after V lost 1 base and J lost 7 bases. CDR3 in amino acids: CASSLVDRGDEAFF. In DNA form, the CDR3 reads TGTGCCAGCAGCTTAGTCGACAGGGGGGATGAAGCTTTCTTT.

This sequence joins TRBV6-1 and TRBJ2-7; D might be TRBD1 or TRBD2, each matching 5 bases. Trimming took off 2 bases at V and 0 bases at J, with 11 bases between the two ends. This CDR3 spans 15 amino acids. Germline-derived CDR1 and CDR2 are MNHNS and SASEGT. CDR3 DNA: TGTGCCAGCAGTGAACTCTGGGGGAGCTCCTACGAGCAGTACTTC. Translated, it gives CASSELWGSSYEQYF.

The rearrangement uses TRBV28 and TRBJ1-4; 9 nucleotides line up with TRBD1. V trimming: 5 bases; J trimming: 3 bases; junction bases outside the gene matches: 4. The CDR3 runs 15 residues. Germline assignment: CDR1 MDHEN and CDR2 SYDVKM. The DNA of the CDR3 is TGTGCCAGCAGTCCCGGGACAGGGCCTAATGAAAAACTGTTTTTT. Residues: CASSPGTGPNEKLFF.

The chain is built from TRBV6-5 and TRBJ1-1; a possible D gene is TRBD1 (6 bases). This CDR3 has 13 residues. The V and J ends lost 7 bases and 1 base respectively, with 10 bases between them. Germline V lookup: CDR1 MNHEY, CDR2 SVGAGI. The CDR3 nucleotides are TGTGCCAGCACCAAGACAGGGAACACTGAAGCTTTCTTT. As protein: CASTKTGNTEAFF.

The V gene is TRBV19, the J gene TRBJ2-3; D remains unclear. V was clipped by 10 bases and J by 3 bases, with 17 bases between them. The CDR3 consists of 14 residues. Per germline, CDR1 LNHDA and CDR2 SQIVND (reference sequence). The CDR3 reads CATTGPTSTDTQYF. CDR3 sequence (DNA): TGTGCCACTACCGGGCCTACTTCTACAGATACGCAGTATTTT.

This chain uses TRBV28 with TRBJ2-6; 9 bases are a match to TRBD1. Unmatched junction bases numbered 11, after V lost 5 bases and J lost 0 bases. Germline V gene lookup returns CDR1 MDHEN and CDR2 SYDVKM. The CDR3 extends over 19 amino acids. The CDR3 DNA is TGTGCCAGCAGTCTCGACCCAGACAGGGGGAGCTCTGGGGCCAACGTCCTGACTTTC. As protein: CASSLDPDRGSSGANVLTF.

This chain connects TRBV6-1 to TRBJ1-2, with 9 bases lining up with TRBD1. CDR3 size: 15 residues. Germline V CDR1 and CDR2: MNHNS, SASEGT. With 5 bases clipped from V and 4 bases from J, the junction kept 8 bases outside the gene matches. The CDR3 protein is CASSLRQGESYGYTF. The DNA for the CDR3 is TGTGCCAGCAGTTTAAGACAGGGGGAAAGCTATGGCTACACCTTC.

The chain carries TRBV6-5 and TRBJ2-7; the D is unclear. The ends were cut back, 5 bases at V and 7 bases at J, with 12 bases in the middle. This CDR3 spans 12 amino acids. Per germline, CDR1 MNHEY and CDR2 SVGAGI. CDR3 DNA: TGTGCCAGCAGTGAAGGATGGGTAGAGCAGTACTTC. Translation gives CASSEGWVEQYF.

This clone was seen a handful of times. The chain is built from TRBV10-3 and TRBJ2-2, with a weak D call TRBD2 (5 bases). V dropped 8 bases and J dropped 4 bases, with 11 bases sitting between them. The CDR3 has 13 residues. Germline V lookup: CDR1 ENHRY, CDR2 SYGVKD. The CDR3 DNA follows: TGTGCCATCTGGAGGTATGGCACCGGGGAGCTGTTTTTT. Its translation: CAIWRYGTGELFF.

The chain links TRBV4-1 to TRBJ2-3, with 7 nucleotides matching TRBD1. The V segment lost 3 bases and the J segment 7 bases; nucleotides outside the gene matches: 7. This CDR3 has 14 residues. Germline CDR1 is MGHRA and CDR2 is YSYEKL. CDR3 DNA: TGCGCCAGCAGCCACTTATACAGGGGACATACGCAGTATTTT. Translating gives CASSHLYRGHTQYF.

V and J are TRBV27 and TRBJ2-1, with a possible D match to TRBD2 (5 bases). CDR1 MNHEY and CDR2 SMNVEV come from the germline V gene (reference sequence). This CDR3 has 13 residues. With 2 bases removed from V and 6 bases from J, the gap between germline ends came to 8 bases. CDR3 nucleotides: TGTGCCAGCAGTTTAACTAGAGTCAATGAGCAGTTCTTC. Residues: CASSLTRVNEQFF.

V gene TRBV5-6 combines with J gene TRBJ1-1; D not certain. Germline lookup yields CDR1 SGHDT and CDR2 YYEEEE. CDR3 length: 14 residues. V gave up 0 bases and J gave up 0 bases, with 6 bases separating them. This CDR3 is CASSLGPMNTEAFF. CDR3 sequence (DNA): TGTGCCAGCAGCTTGGGACCCATGAACACTGAAGCTTTCTTT.

The CDR3 region is CASSQLAGDYEQYF. CDR3 coding DNA: TGCGCCAGCAGCCAGCTAGCGGGTGACTACGAGCAGTACTTC. The rearrangement joins TRBV4-1 to TRBJ2-7; TRBD2 matches 8 bases. This CDR3 has 14 residues. Looked up from germline, CDR1 is MGHRA and CDR2 is YSYEKL. Losses at the gene ends were 3 bases for V and 3 bases for J; bases not matched to a gene: 4.